In this sample, the clone carrying this TCR beta chain turned up a few times. The V gene's germline CDR1 is SGHDT and CDR2 YYEEEE. CDR3 length equals 14 residues. The V end lost 0 bases, the J end lost 7 bases, and 11 bases lay between the germline ends. The entry originates in a study of blood T cell repertoires in COVID-19. Background on the study: Both acute and convalescent COVID-19 samples were obtained from the United States, Italy and Spain. The cDNA or gDNA used as material had been derived from T cells, B-cell-depleted T cells, or PBMCs.

Per the original methods: Cell counts per sample came from amplifying reference gene primers. TCRdb keeps only in-frame clones here, not all; method: immunoSEQ multiplex PCR. The V and J calls and the clone size are those of that table, but D and trimming were determined from the DNA. The data show about 220,000 clones, roughly four fifths seen once. The specimen was peripheral blood. This chain connects TRBV5-6 to TRBJ1-3; D is perhaps TRBD1 (5 bases). This TCR was sampled from a woman aged 25-40 years who had recovered from COVID-19. CDR3 amino acids: CASSLVGGENTIYF. In DNA, the CDR3 is TGTGCCAGCAGCTTGGTAGGAGGGGAGAACACCATATATTTT.